This T cell receptor (beta chain) was recorded in a study of neurological immune-mediated disorders. Via MiXCR, TCRdb re-called the 5' RACE reads, giving one row per CDR3 protein. The data show approximately 66,000 distinct CDR3 sequences, 3.4% seen once. This clonotype was picked up many times. The V end lost 0 bases, the J end lost 10 bases, and 12 bases lay between the germline ends. The CDR3 totals 13 residues. Per germline, CDR1 SGHDT and CDR2 YYEEEE. The sample taken for sequencing was PBMCs. The V gene is TRBV5-6, the J gene TRBJ2-3; D tentatively fits TRBD1 or TRBD2 (5 bases each). The sequence derives from a man aged 40-55 years with multiple sclerosis. CDR3 in DNA: TGTGCCAGCAGCTTGGACGGGACCAATCCGCAGTATTTT. This translates into CASSLDGTNPQYF.